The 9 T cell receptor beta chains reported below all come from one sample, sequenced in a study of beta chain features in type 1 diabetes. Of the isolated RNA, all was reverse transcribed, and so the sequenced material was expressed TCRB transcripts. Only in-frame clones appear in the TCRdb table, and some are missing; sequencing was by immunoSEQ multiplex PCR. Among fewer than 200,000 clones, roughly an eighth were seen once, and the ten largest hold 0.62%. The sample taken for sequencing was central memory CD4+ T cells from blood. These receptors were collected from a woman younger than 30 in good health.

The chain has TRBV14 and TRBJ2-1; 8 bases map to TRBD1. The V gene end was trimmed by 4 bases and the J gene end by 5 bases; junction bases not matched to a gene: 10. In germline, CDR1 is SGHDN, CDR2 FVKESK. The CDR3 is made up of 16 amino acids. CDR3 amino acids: CASSPPYRGINNEQFF. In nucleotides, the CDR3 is TGTGCCAGCAGCCCACCATACAGGGGGATAAACAATGAGCAGTTCTTC.

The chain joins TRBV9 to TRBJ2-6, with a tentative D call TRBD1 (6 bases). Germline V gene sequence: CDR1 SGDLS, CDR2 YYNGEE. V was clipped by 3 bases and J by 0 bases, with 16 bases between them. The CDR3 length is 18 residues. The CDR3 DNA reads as TGTGCCAGCAGCGAGGGGCGTACAGGGACCTCTGGGGCCAACGTCCTGACTTTC. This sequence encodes CASSEGRTGTSGANVLTF.

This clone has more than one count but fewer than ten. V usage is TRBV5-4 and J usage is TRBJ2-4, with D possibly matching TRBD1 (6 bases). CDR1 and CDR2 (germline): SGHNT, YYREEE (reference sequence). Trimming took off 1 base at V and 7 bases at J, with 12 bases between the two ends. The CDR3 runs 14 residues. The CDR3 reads CASSLKNRDNIQYF. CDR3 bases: TGTGCCAGCAGCTTGAAGAACAGGGACAACATTCAGTACTTC.

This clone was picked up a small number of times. This CDR3 is CASSQVQQGAGRYEQYF. The CDR3 nucleotides read TGTGCCAGCTCCCAGGTTCAACAGGGGGCAGGAAGATACGAGCAGTACTTC. The rearrangement joins TRBV18 to TRBJ2-7; TRBD1 matches 9 bases. Germline assignment: CDR1 KGHSH and CDR2 LQKENI. The CDR3 covers 17 residues. V shed 6 bases, J shed 4 bases, and the junction held 16 bases outside the gene matches. The full variable domain, in which reference TRBV18 and TRBJ2-7 provide the parts outside the CDR3, is NAGVMQNPRHLVRRRGQEARLRCSPMKGHSHVYWYRQLPEEGLKFMVYLQKENIIDESGMPKERFSAEFPKEGPSILRIQQVVRGDSAAYFCASSQVQQGAGRYEQYFGPGTRLTVT.

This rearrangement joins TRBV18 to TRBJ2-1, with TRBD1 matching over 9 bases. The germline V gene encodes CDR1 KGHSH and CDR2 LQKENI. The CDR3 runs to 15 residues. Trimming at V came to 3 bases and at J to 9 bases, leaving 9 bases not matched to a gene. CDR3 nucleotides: TGTGCCAGCTCACCCGACAGGGGGATTATGAGTGAGCAGTTCTTC. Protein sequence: CASSPDRGIMSEQFF. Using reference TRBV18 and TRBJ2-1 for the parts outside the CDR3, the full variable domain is NAGVMQNPRHLVRRRGQEARLRCSPMKGHSHVYWYRQLPEEGLKFMVYLQKENIIDESGMPKERFSAEFPKEGPSILRIQQVVRGDSAAYFCASSPDRGIMSEQFFGPGTRLTVL.

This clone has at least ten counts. CDR3 region: CASTGTGRTEAFF. In DNA form, the CDR3 reads TGTGCCAGCACCGGGACAGGTCGGACTGAAGCTTTCTTT. The chain carries TRBV6-6 and TRBJ1-1, with 8 bases identical to TRBD1. Germline values: CDR1 MNHNY, CDR2 SVGAGI (reference sequence). V was pared by 7 bases and J by 5 bases, with 6 bases of the junction left unmatched. This CDR3 comprises 13 residues.

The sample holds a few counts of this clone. The CDR3 bases are TGTGCCAGCAGCCCCCGTATTGCGGGTACGGAAGCTTTCTTT. Amino acid sequence: CASSPRIAGTEAFF. The rearrangement joins TRBV14 to TRBJ1-1; D is uncertain. The CDR3 totals 14 residues. Germline V gene lookup returns CDR1 SGHDN and CDR2 FVKESK. V lost 4 bases, J lost 8 bases, and 17 bases lay in between.

CDR3 in DNA: TGCGCCAGCAGCTCCCGGTGGAGGAGCGCTGAAGCTTTCTTT. This gives the protein CASSSRWRSAEAFF. The gene calls are TRBV4-1 and TRBJ1-1; D is uncertain. The CDR3 is made up of 14 amino acids. The V gene lost 5 bases and the J gene lost 6 bases, with 16 bases spanning the gap. Germline lookup yields CDR1 MGHRA and CDR2 YSYEKL.

The CDR3 DNA reads as TGTGCCAGCATCCTCCTAGGGGTGGGGAACACTGAAGCTTTCTTT. Translated: CASILLGVGNTEAFF. V gene TRBV28 combines with J gene TRBJ1-1; D possibly corresponds to TRBD1 (5 bases). V was shortened by 7 bases and J by 1 base, with 16 bases between the two germline ends. Germline CDR1 reads MDHEN; CDR2 reads SYDVKM. CDR3 length: 15 residues. Full variable domain (rest looked up from reference TRBV28 and TRBJ1-1): DVKVTQSSRYLVKRTGEKVFLECVQDMDHENMFWYRQDPGLGLRLIYFSYDVKMKEKGDIPEGYSVSREKKERFSLILESASTNQTSMYLCASILLGVGNTEAFFGQGTRLTVV.